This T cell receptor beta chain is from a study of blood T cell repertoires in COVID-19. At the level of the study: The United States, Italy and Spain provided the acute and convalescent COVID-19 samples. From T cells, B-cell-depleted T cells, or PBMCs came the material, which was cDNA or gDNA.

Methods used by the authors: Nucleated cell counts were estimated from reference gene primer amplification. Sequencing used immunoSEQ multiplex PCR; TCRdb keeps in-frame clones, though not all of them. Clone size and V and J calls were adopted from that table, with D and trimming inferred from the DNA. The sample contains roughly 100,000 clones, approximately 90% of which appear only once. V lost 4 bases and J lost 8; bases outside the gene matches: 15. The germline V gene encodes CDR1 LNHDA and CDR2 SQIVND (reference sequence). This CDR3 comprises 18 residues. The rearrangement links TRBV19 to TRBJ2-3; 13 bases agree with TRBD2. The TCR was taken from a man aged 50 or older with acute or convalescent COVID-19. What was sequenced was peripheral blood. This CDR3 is CASSTETSGGPRALTQYF. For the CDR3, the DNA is TGTGCCAGTAGTACCGAGACTAGCGGGGGGCCCAGGGCACTTACGCAGTATTTT.